Listed here are 29 T cell receptor beta chains from one sample, sequenced in a study of shared T cell receptors in the human thymus. The data were produced by immunoSEQ multiplex PCR, yet TCRdb's version contains in-frame clones alone and is incomplete. The sample has some 640,000 clones, 87% seen once. The same data also went into a second study, on human thymus T cells.

The sample comprised thymocytes. These receptors came from a boy under three years old with a congenital heart defect.

This clone was seen more than once but under ten times. The chain joins TRBV4-1 to TRBJ1-4, with 8 bases identical to TRBD1. Germline loops: CDR1 MGHRA, CDR2 YSYEKL. This CDR3 comprises 15 residues. The trim removed 1 base at V and 5 bases at J, leaving 3 bases unmatched. The CDR3 sequence is CASSQGTGLNEKLFF. In nucleotides, the CDR3 is TGCGCCAGCAGCCAAGGGACAGGGCTGAATGAAAAACTGTTTTTT.

The V call is TRBV4-2, the J call TRBJ2-5, with D possibly being TRBD1 (5 bases). Germline V gives CDR1 LGHNA, CDR2 YNFKEQ. V lost 1 base, J lost 2 bases, and 20 bases lay in between. The CDR3 runs to 18 residues. Written as DNA, the CDR3 is TGTGCCAGCAGCCAAGGCCCTGATAGGACATCTGGGCAAGAGACCCAGTACTTC. Its translation is CASSQGPDRTSGQETQYF.

The chain employs TRBV15 and TRBJ2-3; D not certain. The CDR3 is 14 amino acids. The V gene's germline CDR1 is LNHNV and CDR2 YYDKDF (reference sequence). V lost 0 bases to trimming and J lost 5 bases, with 9 bases between them. The CDR3 loop reads CATSRDLLQDTQYF. DNA for the CDR3: TGTGCCACCAGCAGAGATTTACTGCAAGATACGCAGTATTTT.

This clone was seen once. CDR3 protein: CASTDDRGRRRQYF. CDR3 DNA: TGTGCCAGCACAGACGACAGGGGGCGTAGAAGGCAGTACTTC. V and J are TRBV6-5 and TRBJ2-7, with 10 bases lining up with TRBD1. The V gene's germline CDR1 is MNHEY and CDR2 SVGAGI. The CDR3 has 14 amino acids. V shed 7 bases and J 9 bases; nucleotides not matched to a gene: 12.

This clone has a single count. The chain employs TRBV15 and TRBJ2-7; D might be TRBD1 (5 bases). CDR1 is LNHNV, CDR2 YYDKDF, per germline (reference sequence). Trimming left V 4 bases short and J 3 bases short, with 16 bases between. This CDR3 has 15 amino acids. DNA for the CDR3: TGTGCCACCAGCACACACAGGAGATCAGACTACGAGCAGTACTTC. Translated: CATSTHRRSDYEQYF.

The V call is TRBV4-1, the J call TRBJ1-2; no firm D call. From germline, CDR1 is MGHRA and CDR2 YSYEKL. V was shortened by 0 bases and J by 7 bases, with 18 bases between the two germline ends. This CDR3 has 16 amino acids. In DNA, the CDR3 is TGCGCCAGCAGCCAAGAATCCATCGAGCCTATGTTTGGCTACACCTTC. Its translation: CASSQESIEPMFGYTF.

V is TRBV5-1 and J is TRBJ1-3, with 8 bases identical to TRBD1. The CDR3 runs to 16 residues. The V segment lost 4 bases and the J segment 0 bases; nucleotides outside the gene matches: 6. Per germline, CDR1 SGHRS and CDR2 YFSETQ. The CDR3 coding sequence is TGCGCCAGCAGCAGAGACAGGGGATTCTCTGGAAACACCATATATTTT. Translating gives CASSRDRGFSGNTIYF.

The chain is built from TRBV7-2 and TRBJ2-2; a possible D gene is TRBD1 (6 bases). Trimming stripped 4 bases from V and 0 bases from J, with 12 bases between. Germline V gives CDR1 SGHTA, CDR2 FQGNSA. This CDR3 is built from 16 residues. The CDR3 DNA sequence: TGTGCCAGCAGCTGCATGGGGGCACCGAACACCGGGGAGCTGTTTTTT. Translating it yields CASSCMGAPNTGELFF.

This clone showed up just a few times. This chain uses TRBV18 with TRBJ1-3; D uncertain. V lost 3 bases to trimming and J lost 3 bases, with 21 bases between them. Germline V gene lookup returns CDR1 KGHSH and CDR2 LQKENI. This CDR3 comprises 18 residues. CDR3 in DNA: TGTGCCAGCTCACCGGTCGCGAGTAGGCGGCGTGATGGAAACACCATATATTTT. This sequence encodes CASSPVASRRRDGNTIYF.

This clone has only a few counts. This chain uses TRBV9 with TRBJ1-1, with 7 bases identical to TRBD1. Looked up from germline, CDR1 is SGDLS and CDR2 is YYNGEE. The ends lost 0 bases at V and 7 bases at J; junction bases unmatched: 12. This CDR3 spans 16 amino acids. CDR3 amino acids: CASSVATGGGEVEAFF. In nucleotides, the CDR3 is TGTGCCAGCAGCGTAGCTACGGGAGGGGGCGAGGTTGAAGCTTTCTTT. The entire variable domain, with the rest obtained from reference TRBV9 and TRBJ1-1, is as follows: DSGVTQTPKHLITATGQRVTLRCSPRSGDLSVYWYQQSLDQGLQFLIQYYNGEERAKGNILERFSAQQFPDLHSELNLSSLELGDSALYFCASSVATGGGEVEAFFGQGTRLTVV.

The chain uses TRBV11-2 and TRBJ1-5; 9 bases map to TRBD1. CDR3 size: 15 residues. V gave up 0 bases and J gave up 5 bases; unmatched junction bases: 2. Germline CDR1 and CDR2: SGHAT and FQNNGV. The CDR3 spells CASSLDRDRDQPQHF. In DNA form, the CDR3 reads TGTGCCAGCAGCTTAGATAGGGACAGGGATCAGCCCCAGCATTTT.

The chain is built from TRBV7-2 and TRBJ1-2; TRBD1 is a possible D gene (5 bases). Looked up from germline, CDR1 is SGHTA and CDR2 is FQGNSA. Trimming took off 5 bases at V and 3 bases at J, with 10 bases between the two ends. The CDR3 has 13 residues. CDR3 residues: CASSADSDYGYTF. The CDR3 region has the DNA TGTGCCAGCAGCGCCGACAGCGACTATGGCTACACCTTC. The complete variable domain, with remaining parts taken from reference TRBV7-2 and TRBJ1-2, reads GAGVSQSPSNKVTEKGKDVELRCDPISGHTALYWYRQSLGQGLEFLIYFQGNSAPDKSGLPSDRFSAERTGGSVSTLTIQRTQQEDSAVYLCASSADSDYGYTFGSGTRLTVV.

The chain has TRBV28 and TRBJ2-4; the match to TRBD2 covers 8 bases. This CDR3 has 16 amino acids. The V segment lost 3 bases and the J segment 0 bases; nucleotides outside the gene matches: 4. The V gene's germline CDR1 is MDHEN and CDR2 SYDVKM. CDR3 protein: CASSFPGGPAKNIQYF. CDR3 sequence (DNA): TGTGCCAGCAGTTTCCCGGGAGGGCCAGCCAAAAACATTCAGTACTTC.

The chain is built from TRBV30 and TRBJ2-2; D perhaps matches TRBD1 (7 bases). The CDR3 extends over 13 amino acids. Germline V gene lookup returns CDR1 GTSNPN and CDR2 SVGIG (reference sequence). V shed 5 bases and J shed 6 bases, with 13 bases lying between them. The CDR3 region has the DNA TGTGCCTGGGGGGGGACAGCCGCCGGGGAGCTGTTTTTT. Amino acid sequence: CAWGGTAAGELFF.

This clone was recorded once. The chain recombines TRBV27 with TRBJ1-2, with TRBD1 identical over 7 bases. Germline loops: CDR1 MNHEY, CDR2 SMNVEV (reference sequence). V lost 2 bases to trimming and J lost 6 bases; unmatched junction nucleotides: 6. CDR3 length: 14 amino acids. The CDR3 DNA is TGTGCCAGCAGTTTAAAGGGGGCGAAAGATGGCTACACCTTC. This sequence encodes CASSLKGAKDGYTF.

The genes are TRBV13 and TRBJ1-6, with D unclear. Trimming pared 2 bases from V and 8 bases from J, leaving 4 bases between. Germline V gene data show CDR1 as PRHDT and CDR2 as FYEKMQ (reference sequence). The CDR3 has 12 amino acids. The CDR3 coding sequence is TGTGCCAGCAGCTTAAGAGATTCACCCCTCCACTTT. Its translation is CASSLRDSPLHF.

The rearrangement joins TRBV11-2 to TRBJ2-7; D is possibly TRBD2 (5 bases). The length of the CDR3 is 14 residues. CDR1 is SGHAT, CDR2 FQNNGV, per germline. The V end was cut by 8 bases, the J end by 7 bases, with 21 bases between. The CDR3 sequence is CASGPLSAWEEQYF. The CDR3 DNA follows: TGTGCCAGCGGACCACTATCCGCCTGGGAGGAGCAGTACTTC.

A few counts support this clone. The genes are TRBV14 and TRBJ2-7; 7 bases are a match to TRBD1. The CDR3 is 16 amino acids. The V gene's germline CDR1 is SGHDN and CDR2 FVKESK. Germline trimming cut 3 bases from V and 3 bases from J; bases unmatched to any gene: 11. The CDR3 nucleotides read TGTGCCAGCAGCCATGCCGGCAGACAGGGTAACTACGAGCAGTACTTC. Its translation is CASSHAGRQGNYEQYF.

The rearrangement links TRBV5-1 to TRBJ2-5; the D is unclear. This CDR3 is 14 amino acids long. Trimming pared 4 bases from V and 1 base from J, leaving 11 bases between. CDR1 is SGHRS and CDR2 is YFSETQ in the germline V gene. CDR3 sequence reads: CASSPVAVQETQYF. The CDR3 DNA reads TGCGCCAGCAGCCCTGTGGCGGTCCAAGAGACCCAGTACTTC.

The chain couples TRBV5-5 to TRBJ1-2, with 9 bases fitting TRBD1. Per the germline V gene, CDR1 is SGHKS and CDR2 is YYEKEE (reference sequence). The CDR3 consists of 15 residues. Trimming cost V 4 bases and J 2 bases; bases outside gene matches: 6. The CDR3 protein is CASSPTGGPNYGYTF. In DNA, the CDR3 is TGTGCCAGCAGCCCTACAGGGGGCCCAAACTATGGCTACACCTTC.

This chain connects TRBV13 to TRBJ2-1, with a possible D match to TRBD2 (6 bases). Germline loops: CDR1 PRHDT, CDR2 FYEKMQ (reference sequence). The CDR3 has 15 amino acids. Trimming took off 8 bases at V and 1 base at J, with 15 bases between the two ends. CDR3 sequence: CASFPGVKSYNEQFF. The CDR3 DNA reads TGTGCCAGCTTCCCGGGAGTTAAATCCTACAATGAGCAGTTCTTC.

The chain combines TRBV4-2 with TRBJ2-7; TRBD2 matches 14 bases. The CDR3 covers 21 residues. V dropped 4 bases and J dropped 2; count of bases not matched to a gene: 19. The germline V gene encodes CDR1 LGHNA and CDR2 YNFKEQ. CDR3 in amino acids: CASSRPITQGLAGEGTYEQYF. CDR3 in DNA: TGTGCCAGCAGCCGACCCATAACTCAGGGACTAGCGGGGGAAGGGACCTACGAGCAGTACTTC.

In its sample, this clone was seen a few times. This sequence joins TRBV6-5 and TRBJ2-7; D is ambiguous. Trimming cost V 1 base and J 2 bases, with 12 bases left between them. The V gene's germline CDR1 is MNHEY and CDR2 SVGAGI. The CDR3 is 15 residues long. This chain's CDR3 is CASSYFPGTTYEQYF. The CDR3 DNA follows: TGTGCCAGCAGTTACTTTCCAGGCACCACCTACGAGCAGTACTTC.

This clone was seen a few times. The chain employs TRBV19 and TRBJ1-2; D uncertain. The CDR3 covers 14 residues. V shed 4 bases and J shed 5 bases, with 14 bases lying between them. Germline V gene lookup returns CDR1 LNHDA and CDR2 SQIVND (reference sequence). In DNA, the CDR3 is TGTGCCAGTAGTACCATCGGACGGGAGTATGGCTACACCTTC. Translation: CASSTIGREYGYTF.

This clone was counted a few times. V is TRBV28 and J is TRBJ2-6; weak D call: TRBD2 (6 bases). Trimming stripped 4 bases from V and 0 bases from J, with 13 bases between. The CDR3 extends over 17 amino acids. Looked up from germline, CDR1 is MDHEN and CDR2 is SYDVKM. Here the CDR3 reads CASSWVRGSSGANVLTF. In nucleotides, the CDR3 is TGTGCCAGCAGTTGGGTGCGGGGAAGCTCTGGGGCCAACGTCCTGACTTTC.

This rearrangement joins TRBV5-4 to TRBJ2-3; 7 bases are a match to TRBD1. The CDR3 covers 14 residues. The ends lost 2 bases at V and 1 base at J; junction bases unmatched: 1. Germline CDR1 reads SGHNT; CDR2 reads YYREEE (reference sequence). CDR3 in DNA: TGTGCCAGCAGCTTAGGGGGCCGCACAGATACGCAGTATTTT. Translating gives CASSLGGRTDTQYF.

This clone was counted a few times. V gene TRBV4-2 combines with J gene TRBJ2-1; D is possibly TRBD2 (6 bases). Trimming stripped 1 base from V and 5 bases from J, with 27 bases between. The CDR3 length is 20 residues. Germline V gives CDR1 LGHNA, CDR2 YNFKEQ. In DNA form, the CDR3 reads TGTGCCAGCAGCCAAGGGGGGTTGATGGGCGGGGCCCCAGTCGACAATGAGCAGTTCTTC. Protein sequence: CASSQGGLMGGAPVDNEQFF.

The chain uses TRBV27 and TRBJ1-1; no firm D call. This CDR3 is 15 amino acids long. In germline, CDR1 is MNHEY, CDR2 SMNVEV (reference sequence). V was clipped by 5 bases and J by 3 bases, with 16 bases between them. CDR3 sequence: CASSPVRVEDTEAFF. Here the CDR3 DNA reads TGTGCCAGCAGTCCCGTTCGGGTTGAAGACACTGAAGCTTTCTTT.

The chain carries TRBV7-2 and TRBJ2-7, with 8 bases matching TRBD1. This CDR3 spans 15 amino acids. The junction had 9 bases not matched to a gene; V was cut back by 5 bases and J by 3 bases. Germline lookup yields CDR1 SGHTA and CDR2 FQGNSA. CDR3 protein: CASSLSWTGLYEQYF. The DNA of the CDR3 is TGTGCCAGCAGCCTGTCGTGGACAGGGCTCTACGAGCAGTACTTC. Full variable domain (outside the CDR3, taken from reference TRBV7-2 and TRBJ2-7): GAGVSQSPSNKVTEKGKDVELRCDPISGHTALYWYRQSLGQGLEFLIYFQGNSAPDKSGLPSDRFSAERTGGSVSTLTIQRTQQEDSAVYLCASSLSWTGLYEQYFGPGTRLTVT.